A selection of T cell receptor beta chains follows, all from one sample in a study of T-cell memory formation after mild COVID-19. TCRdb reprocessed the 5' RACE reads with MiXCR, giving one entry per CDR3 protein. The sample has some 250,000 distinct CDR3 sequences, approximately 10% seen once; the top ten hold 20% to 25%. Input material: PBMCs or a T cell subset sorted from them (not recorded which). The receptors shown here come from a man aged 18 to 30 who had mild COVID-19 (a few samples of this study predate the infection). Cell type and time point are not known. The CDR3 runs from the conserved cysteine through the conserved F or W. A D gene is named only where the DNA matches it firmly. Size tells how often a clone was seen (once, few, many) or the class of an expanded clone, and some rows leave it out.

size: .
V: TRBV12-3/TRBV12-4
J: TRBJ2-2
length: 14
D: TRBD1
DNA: TGTGCCAGCAGTGAGGGACAGTCCACCGGGGAGCTGTTTTTT
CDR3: CASSEGQSTGELFF

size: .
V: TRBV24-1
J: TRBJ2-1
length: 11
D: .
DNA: TGTGCCACCAGTGAAAGGGATGAGCAGTTCTTC
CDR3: CATSERDEQFF

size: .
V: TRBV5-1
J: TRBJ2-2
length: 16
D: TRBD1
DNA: TGCGCCAGCAGCTCGCGAGGACAGGGATGGGTCGGGGAGCTGTTTTTT
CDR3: CASSSRGQGWVGELFF

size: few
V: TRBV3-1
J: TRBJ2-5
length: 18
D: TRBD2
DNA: TGTGCCAGCAGCCAAGAAGCGGGACTAGCGGGGGGCTCACGGACCCAGTACTTC
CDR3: CASSQEAGLAGGSRTQYF

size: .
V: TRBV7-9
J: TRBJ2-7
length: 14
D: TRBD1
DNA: TGTGCCAGCAGCTTGAGGGACAGGTTTCACGAGCAGTACTTC
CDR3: CASSLRDRFHEQYF

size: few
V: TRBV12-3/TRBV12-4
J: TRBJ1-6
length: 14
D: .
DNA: TGTGCCAGCAGACTAGGTGTTGGGTATTCACCCCTCCACTTT
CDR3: CASRLGVGYSPLHF

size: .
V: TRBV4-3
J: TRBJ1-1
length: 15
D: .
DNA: TGCGCCAGCAGCCAAGAGGTAAGGAGTAGGACTGAAGCTTTCTTT
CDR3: CASSQEVRSRTEAFF

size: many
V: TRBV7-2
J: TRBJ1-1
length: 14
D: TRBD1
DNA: TGTGCCAGCAGCTCCTACAGGGGGTGGACTGAAGCTTTCTTT
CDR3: CASSSYRGWTEAFF

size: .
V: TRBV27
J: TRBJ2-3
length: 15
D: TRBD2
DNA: TGTGCCAGCAGTTCGACTAGCGTAAGCACAGATACGCAGTATTTT
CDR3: CASSSTSVSTDTQYF

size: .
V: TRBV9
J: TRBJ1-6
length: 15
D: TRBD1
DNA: TGTGCCAGCAGCGTAGGCGGGACAGCCAATTCACCCCTCCACTTT
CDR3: CASSVGGTANSPLHF

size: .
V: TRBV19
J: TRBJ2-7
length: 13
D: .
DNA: TGTGCCAGTAGTATAGGTGGTGGGTACGAGCAGTACTTC
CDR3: CASSIGGGYEQYF

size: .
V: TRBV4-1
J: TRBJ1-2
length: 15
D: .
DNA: TGCGCCAGCAGCCAAGAAGGTGGATTCACGTATGGCTACACCTTC
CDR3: CASSQEGGFTYGYTF

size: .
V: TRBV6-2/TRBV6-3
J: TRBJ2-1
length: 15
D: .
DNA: TGTGCCAGCACCACCCCTAGGGTAAGGGCCAATGAGCAGTTCTTC
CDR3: CASTTPRVRANEQFF

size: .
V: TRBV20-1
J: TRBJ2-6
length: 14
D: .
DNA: TGCAGTGCTGTAGCGAGCTCTGGGGCCAACGTCCTGACTTTC
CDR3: CSAVASSGANVLTF

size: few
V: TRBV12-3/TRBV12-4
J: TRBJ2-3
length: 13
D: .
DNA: TGTGCCAGCACGTGGGGGGGCACAGATACGCAGTATTTT
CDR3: CASTWGGTDTQYF

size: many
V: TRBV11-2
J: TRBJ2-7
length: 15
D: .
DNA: TGTGCCAGCAGTTCCGGGACACTAGTGGGCTACGAGCAGTACTTC
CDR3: CASSSGTLVGYEQYF

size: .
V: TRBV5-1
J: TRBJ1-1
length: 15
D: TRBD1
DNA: TGCGCCAGCAGCTTGGGACAGGGGTGGGACACTGAAGCTTTCTTT
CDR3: CASSLGQGWDTEAFF

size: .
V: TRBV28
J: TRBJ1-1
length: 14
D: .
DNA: TGTGCCAGCAGTCTCACCAGGGTAGAGACTGAAGCTTTCTTT
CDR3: CASSLTRVETEAFF

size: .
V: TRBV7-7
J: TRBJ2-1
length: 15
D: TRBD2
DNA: TGTGCCAGCAGCTTAGGCGGGGGTTACCCCAATGAGCAGTTCTTC
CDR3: CASSLGGGYPNEQFF

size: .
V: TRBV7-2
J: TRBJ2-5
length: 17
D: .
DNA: TGTGCCAGCAGCTTATGGGGAGGGGGGAGCCACCAAGAGACCCAGTACTTC
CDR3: CASSLWGGGSHQETQYF

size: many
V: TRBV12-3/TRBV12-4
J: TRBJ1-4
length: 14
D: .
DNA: TGTGCCAGCAGTTTACGTACAACTAATGAAAAACTGTTTTTT
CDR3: CASSLRTTNEKLFF

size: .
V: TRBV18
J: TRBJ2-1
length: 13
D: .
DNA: TGTGCCAGCTCACCGGGCAGGGGCGATGAGCAGTTCTTC
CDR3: CASSPGRGDEQFF

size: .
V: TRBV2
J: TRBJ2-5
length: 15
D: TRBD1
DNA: TGTGCCAGCAGGCACAGAAAGGACAGGGCGGCGACCCAGTACTTC
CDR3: CASRHRKDRAATQYF

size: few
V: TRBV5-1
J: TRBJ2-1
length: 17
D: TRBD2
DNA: TGCGCCAGCAGCCCGTGGACTAGCGGGGGCTCCTACAATGAGCAGTTCTTC
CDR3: CASSPWTSGGSYNEQFF

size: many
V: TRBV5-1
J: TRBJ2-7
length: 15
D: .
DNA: TGCGCCAGCAGCTTAGAGCCGGGCTACTCCTACGAGCAGTACTTC
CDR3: CASSLEPGYSYEQYF

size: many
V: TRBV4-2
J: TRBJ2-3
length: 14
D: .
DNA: TGTGCCAGCAGCCAAGATTGGCTTTCAGATACGCAGTATTTT
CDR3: CASSQDWLSDTQYF

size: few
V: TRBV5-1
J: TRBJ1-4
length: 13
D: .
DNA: TGCGCCAGCAGCTTGGCGGGGGGTGAAAAACTGTTTTTT
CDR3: CASSLAGGEKLFF

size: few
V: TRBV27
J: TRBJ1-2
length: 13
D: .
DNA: TGTGCCAGCAGTGCTACAGGGTTCCGGGGCTACACCTTC
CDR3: CASSATGFRGYTF

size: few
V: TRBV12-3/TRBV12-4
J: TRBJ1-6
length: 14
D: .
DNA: TGTGCCAGCAGACACGACCGATCGGGTTCACCCCTCCACTTT
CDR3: CASRHDRSGSPLHF

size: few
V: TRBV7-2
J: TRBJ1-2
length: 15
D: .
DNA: TGTGCCAGCAGAGATAGGGGTACAGCTAGCTATGGCTACACCTTC
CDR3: CASRDRGTASYGYTF

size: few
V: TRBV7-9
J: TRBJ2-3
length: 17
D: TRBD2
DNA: TGTGCCAGCAGCGGTCGACTAGCGGGGGCTGTGGCAGATACGCAGTATTTT
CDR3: CASSGRLAGAVADTQYF

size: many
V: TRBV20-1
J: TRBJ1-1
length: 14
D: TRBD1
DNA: TGCAGTGCTAGATCTTGGACAGGGCTGACTGAAGCTTTCTTT
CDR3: CSARSWTGLTEAFF

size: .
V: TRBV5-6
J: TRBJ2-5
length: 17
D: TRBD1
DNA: TGTGCCAGCAGCGAGAGGCCCTGGGACAGGGGGCAAGAGACCCAGTACTTC
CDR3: CASSERPWDRGQETQYF

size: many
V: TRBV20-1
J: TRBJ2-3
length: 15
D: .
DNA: TGCAGTGCCAGAAAAGGGGGAACTAGCACAGATACGCAGTATTTT
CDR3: CSARKGGTSTDTQYF

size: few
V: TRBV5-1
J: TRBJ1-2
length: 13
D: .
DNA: TGCGCCAGCAGCTTGGGGCCCGGAGATCGGTACACCTTC
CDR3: CASSLGPGDRYTF

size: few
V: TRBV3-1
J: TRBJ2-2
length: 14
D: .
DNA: TGTGCCAGCAGCCGTGACAGAAACACCGGGGAGCTGTTTTTT
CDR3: CASSRDRNTGELFF

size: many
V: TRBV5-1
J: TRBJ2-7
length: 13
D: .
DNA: TGCGCCAGCACCAGGAATTTACCCTACGAGCAGTACTTC
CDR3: CASTRNLPYEQYF

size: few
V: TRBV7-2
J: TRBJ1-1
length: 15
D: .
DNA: TGTGCCAGCAGCCCAAGGCTGGGATATAGGACTGAAGCTTTCTTT
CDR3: CASSPRLGYRTEAFF

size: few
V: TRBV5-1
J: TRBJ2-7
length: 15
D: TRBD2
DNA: TGCGCCAGCAGCCGGCCGCCTAGCGGGACCGACGAGCAGTACTTC
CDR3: CASSRPPSGTDEQYF

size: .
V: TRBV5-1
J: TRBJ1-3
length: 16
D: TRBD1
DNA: TGCGCCAGCAGACGAAACAGGGGGACAACTGGAAACACCATATATTTT
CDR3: CASRRNRGTTGNTIYF

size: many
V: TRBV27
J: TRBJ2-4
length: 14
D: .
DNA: TGTGCCAGCAGTCGCGGGGTGTGGGAAAACATTCAGTACTTC
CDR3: CASSRGVWENIQYF

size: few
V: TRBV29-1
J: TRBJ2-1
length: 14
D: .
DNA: TGCAGCGTTGAATGGTCGGGGCCCTTTTTAGGGCAGTTCTTC
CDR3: CSVEWSGPFLGQFF

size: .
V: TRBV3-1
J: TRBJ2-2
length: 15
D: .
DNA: TGTGCCAGCAGCCAGGGCACTCCCGTTACCGGGGAGCTGTTTTTT
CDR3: CASSQGTPVTGELFF

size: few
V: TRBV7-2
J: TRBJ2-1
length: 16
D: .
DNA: TGTGCCAGCAGCTGGGGACTGCGGGGAGGTGGCGATGAGCAGTTCTTC
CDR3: CASSWGLRGGGDEQFF

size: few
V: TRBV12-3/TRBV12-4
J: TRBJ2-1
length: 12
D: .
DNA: TGTGCCAGCAGTTTAGCGTCGCAGCGACAGTTCTTC
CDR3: CASSLASQRQFF

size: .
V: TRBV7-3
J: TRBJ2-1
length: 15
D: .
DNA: TGTGCCAGCAGCCTTTCCGGGACTCCCTACAATGAGCAGTTCTTC
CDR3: CASSLSGTPYNEQFF

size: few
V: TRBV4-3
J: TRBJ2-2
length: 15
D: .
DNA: TGCGCCAGCAGCCAAGAGGCGGGGGCCCGATTGGAGCTGTTTTTT
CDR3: CASSQEAGARLELFF

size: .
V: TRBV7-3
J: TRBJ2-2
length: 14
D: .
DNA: TGTGCCAGCAGCTTTAGGGGGAGCACCGGGGAGCTGTTTTTT
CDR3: CASSFRGSTGELFF

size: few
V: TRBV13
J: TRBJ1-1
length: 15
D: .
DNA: TGTGCCAGCAGCTGGCTCCGGACGAGAGACACTGAAGCTTTCTTT
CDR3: CASSWLRTRDTEAFF